Each of the 29 T cell receptor beta chains below was sequenced from the same sample in a study of cytomegalovirus exposure and HLA in healthy donors. PCR used 60 Vbeta primers and 13 Jbeta primers. Assay: immunoSEQ multiplex PCR; the TCRdb copy retains only in-frame clones and omits some. This table holds 99,000 or so clones, about 13% found once. Sequencing input: PBMCs. The receptor set was obtained from a man in his forties or fifties in good health and CMV-seropositive.

The genes are TRBV5-1 and TRBJ2-7, with D maybe TRBD1 (7 bases). Germline CDR1 and CDR2: SGHRS and YFSETQ. CDR3 length: 15 residues. Trimming cost V 0 bases and J 0 bases, with 10 bases left between them. CDR3 sequence (DNA): TGCGCCAGCAGCTTGGCGCAGGGGGGCTCCTACGAGCAGTACTTC. Translated: CASSLAQGGSYEQYF. Full variable domain (remainder filled in from reference TRBV5-1 and TRBJ2-7): KAGVTQTPRYLIKTRGQQVTLSCSPISGHRSVSWYQQTPGQGLQFLFEYFSETQRNKGNFPGRFSGRQFSNSRSEMNVSTLELGDSALYLCASSLAQGGSYEQYFGPGTRLTVT.

The chain joins TRBV5-4 to TRBJ2-4, with D perhaps matching TRBD1 (7 bases). Germline V gene sequence: CDR1 SGHNT, CDR2 YYREEE (reference sequence). The CDR3 length is 16 residues. V was trimmed by 0 bases and J by 5 bases, leaving 15 bases between them. Here the CDR3 DNA reads TGTGCCAGCAGCTTGGGAGGGCAGGGGGGCCAAAACATTCAGTACTTC. Its translation is CASSLGGQGGQNIQYF.

The J gene is TRBJ2-3, the V gene TRBV9; TRBD2 is a possible D gene (6 bases). CDR1 and CDR2 (germline): SGDLS, YYNGEE. V shed 3 bases and J shed 2 bases, with 13 bases lying between them. CDR3 length: 15 amino acids. The CDR3 nucleotides are TGTGCCAGCAGCGGACCCGGGAGTTTCACAGATACGCAGTATTTT. Translation: CASSGPGSFTDTQYF. The entire variable domain, with the rest obtained from reference TRBV9 and TRBJ2-3, is as follows: DSGVTQTPKHLITATGQRVTLRCSPRSGDLSVYWYQQSLDQGLQFLIQYYNGEERAKGNILERFSAQQFPDLHSELNLSSLELGDSALYFCASSGPGSFTDTQYFGPGTRLTVL.

V gene TRBV6-5 combines with J gene TRBJ2-2; D might be TRBD1 (6 bases). The V gene lost 7 bases and the J gene lost 9 bases, with 9 bases spanning the gap. CDR3 length equals 11 residues. The germline CDR1 and CDR2 sequences are MNHEY and SVGAGI. The CDR3 here is CASIGQRELFF. The CDR3 nucleotides are TGTGCCAGCATAGGACAGAGGGAGCTGTTTTTT.

This chain links TRBV9 with TRBJ2-3, with D perhaps TRBD2 (7 bases). In germline, CDR1 is SGDLS, CDR2 YYNGEE. The germline V and J ends were trimmed by 2 bases and 2 bases, with 12 bases remaining between them. The CDR3 is made up of 15 amino acids. Here the CDR3 DNA reads TGTGCCAGCAGCGTCGGGGGGCTATACACAGATACGCAGTATTTT. It codes for CASSVGGLYTDTQYF.

This clone came up a few times. The gene calls are TRBV11-2 and TRBJ2-7; 13 bases are a match to TRBD2. Germline assignment: CDR1 SGHAT and CDR2 FQNNGV. The CDR3 runs to 15 residues. The V gene end was trimmed by 4 bases and the J gene end by 4 bases; junction bases not matched to a gene: 4. CDR3 protein: CASSSTSGRAYEQYF. CDR3 nucleotides: TGTGCCAGCAGCTCCACTAGCGGGAGGGCATACGAGCAGTACTTC.

A few counts support this clone. The rearrangement links TRBV5-1 to TRBJ2-3; 8 bases align to TRBD2. V was pared by 0 bases and J by 3 bases, with 3 bases of the junction left unmatched. This CDR3 has 15 residues. The V gene's germline CDR1 is SGHRS and CDR2 YFSETQ. CDR3 DNA sequence: TGCGCCAGCAGCTTGGAGGCTAGCGGGACAGATACGCAGTATTTT. Its protein is CASSLEASGTDTQYF.

A few counts support this clone. This sample also contains other DNA sequences that code for the same CDR3. This rearrangement joins TRBV10-3 to TRBJ1-1, with D possibly matching TRBD1 (5 bases). This CDR3 contains 15 residues. The ends were cut back, 0 bases at V and 4 bases at J, with 12 bases in the middle. The germline V gene encodes CDR1 ENHRY and CDR2 SYGVKD. CDR3 nucleotide sequence: TGTGCCATCAGTGAGTCCACAGGAGAGAGCACTGAAGCTTTCTTT. As protein: CAISESTGESTEAFF.

J is TRBJ2-1 and V is TRBV9; 10 nucleotides line up with TRBD2. Trimming removed 3 bases from V and 2 bases from J; junction bases left unmatched: 5. The CDR3 runs 16 residues. Per germline, CDR1 SGDLS and CDR2 YYNGEE. The CDR3: CASSERTSGTYNEQFF. The CDR3 DNA reads as TGTGCCAGCAGCGAGAGGACTAGCGGTACCTACAATGAGCAGTTCTTC.

The sample holds a few counts of this clone. This chain links TRBV2 with TRBJ2-7; D unresolved. Germline values: CDR1 SNHLY, CDR2 FYNNEI. Between the trimmed V and J ends, which lost 4 bases and 5 bases, there was a span of 6 bases. CDR3 size: 11 residues. CDR3 nucleotides: TGTGCCAGCAGTGCCTATGACGAGCAGTACTTC. Protein product: CASSAYDEQYF.

This clone was observed a few times. The CDR3 nucleotides are TGCAGCGCCCGGGACAGGGGGGCCGGGGAGCTGTTTTTT. Translated: CSARDRGAGELFF. The rearrangement uses TRBV29-1 and TRBJ2-2; TRBD1 aligns across 11 bases. Germline lookup yields CDR1 SQVTM and CDR2 ANQGSEA. The CDR3 is made up of 13 amino acids. V gave up 7 bases and J gave up 6 bases; unmatched junction bases: 4.

This clone was detected only a few times. The V call is TRBV12-2, the J call TRBJ2-7; TRBD2, as called in the table, went unchecked against the DNA. TRBV12-2 is flagged as a pseudogene. This CDR3 comprises 14 residues. CDR3 in DNA: TGTGCAAGTCGCCCCCAAGAGGATTCGGGAGAGCAGTACTTC. Translation gives CASRPQEDSGEQYF.

There are a few counts of this clone. The rearrangement uses TRBV4-3 and TRBJ2-3; 7 nucleotides match TRBD1. Germline CDR1 is LGHNA and CDR2 is YSLEER. The CDR3 length is 16 residues. V was pared by 0 bases and J by 3 bases, with 6 bases of the junction left unmatched. CDR3 protein: CASSQDRTGDTDTQYF. CDR3 sequence (DNA): TGCGCCAGCAGCCAAGATCGGACAGGCGATACAGATACGCAGTATTTT.

The rearrangement uses TRBV5-4 and TRBJ2-7; TRBD2 matches 7 bases. Germline loops: CDR1 SGHNT, CDR2 YYREEE (reference sequence). The CDR3 contains 15 residues. After removal of 2 bases from V and 3 bases from J, the junction contained 8 bases not matched to a gene. CDR3 residues: CASSFGSGGLYEQYF. The CDR3 DNA reads as TGTGCCAGCAGCTTTGGGTCGGGAGGTCTCTACGAGCAGTACTTC.

This clone was picked up a small number of times. This rearrangement joins TRBV15 to TRBJ2-3, with D tentatively TRBD2 (5 bases). Trimming pared 5 bases from V and 6 bases from J, leaving 18 bases between. CDR3 length equals 15 residues. CDR1 is LNHNV, CDR2 YYDKDF, per germline (reference sequence). The CDR3 here is CATSETMGVRDTQYF. CDR3 nucleotide sequence: TGTGCCACCAGCGAGACAATGGGAGTCAGGGATACGCAGTATTTT.

V is TRBV28 and J is TRBJ2-7, with TRBD1 as a possible D gene (6 bases). Germline V gives CDR1 MDHEN, CDR2 SYDVKM. This CDR3 comprises 16 residues. The V end was cut by 3 bases, the J end by 0 bases, with 15 bases between. The CDR3 reads CASSFMGWGRSYEQYF. The CDR3 nucleotides read TGTGCCAGCAGTTTTATGGGATGGGGGCGCTCCTACGAGCAGTACTTC.

This clone was found a few times. The chain links TRBV6-1 to TRBJ2-3, with 10 nucleotides matching TRBD2. Germline CDR1 reads MNHNS; CDR2 reads SASEGT. This CDR3 has 15 amino acids. Trimming cost V 1 base and J 4 bases; bases outside gene matches: 2. CDR3 residues: CASSEEAGGPDTQYF. The CDR3 coding sequence is TGTGCCAGCAGTGAAGAAGCGGGAGGGCCAGATACGCAGTATTTT.

This clone was counted a few times. J is TRBJ1-1 and V is TRBV11-2; D is possibly TRBD1 (5 bases). The germline V gene has CDR1 SGHAT and CDR2 FQNNGV. V was clipped by 2 bases and J by 4 bases, with 14 bases between them. The CDR3 has 15 amino acids. CDR3 protein: CASSLHRQGGTEAFF. DNA of the CDR3: TGTGCCAGCAGCTTACATAGGCAGGGTGGCACTGAAGCTTTCTTT.

The chain couples TRBV18 to TRBJ2-7; D ambiguous. This CDR3 contains 13 residues. V was shortened by 3 bases and J by 2 bases, with 8 bases between the two germline ends. CDR1 is KGHSH, CDR2 LQKENI, per germline. The CDR3 here is CASSPAVTYEQYF. The DNA of the CDR3 is TGTGCCAGCTCACCGGCAGTCACCTACGAGCAGTACTTC.

For the CDR3, the DNA is TGCGCCAGCAGCTTGGGACAGGGGGTTTCCGAGCAGTACTTC. Its translation: CASSLGQGVSEQYF. V is TRBV5-1 and J is TRBJ2-7; TRBD1 matches at 9 bases. Germline V gene data show CDR1 as SGHRS and CDR2 as YFSETQ. This CDR3 region has 14 residues. V was clipped by 0 bases and J by 6 bases; unmatched bases: 4. Using reference TRBV5-1 and TRBJ2-7 for the parts outside the CDR3, the full variable domain is KAGVTQTPRYLIKTRGQQVTLSCSPISGHRSVSWYQQTPGQGLQFLFEYFSETQRNKGNFPGRFSGRQFSNSRSEMNVSTLELGDSALYLCASSLGQGVSEQYFGPGTRLTVT.

This clone was seen only a few times. The rearrangement links TRBV4-3 to TRBJ2-7, with D maybe TRBD2 (5 bases). The V gene's germline CDR1 is LGHNA and CDR2 YSLEER. Trimming took 4 bases from V and 2 from J, leaving 12 bases between them. The CDR3 contains 14 residues. The chain's CDR3 is CASSLSGEPYEQYF. DNA of the CDR3: TGCGCCAGCAGCCTTTCCGGGGAGCCCTACGAGCAGTACTTC.

This clone was counted between two and nine times. This chain uses TRBV30 with TRBJ2-1; D gene ambiguous. Per germline, CDR1 GTSNPN and CDR2 SVGIG (reference sequence). The CDR3 covers 11 residues. Trimming took 2 bases from V and 6 from J, leaving 5 bases between them. The CDR3 bases are TGTGCCTGGAGTTCCCGCAATGAGCAGTTCTTC. This codes for CAWSSRNEQFF.

This clone was seen only a few times. This rearrangement joins TRBV5-1 to TRBJ2-7, with TRBD1 as a possible D gene (6 bases). The CDR3 consists of 14 residues. With 4 bases removed from V and 3 bases from J, the gap between germline ends came to 14 bases. The germline V gene has CDR1 SGHRS and CDR2 YFSETQ. The CDR3 loop is CASSLRQADYEQYF. Here the CDR3 DNA reads TGCGCCAGCAGCCTCCGACAGGCGGACTACGAGCAGTACTTC.

The chain uses TRBV2 and TRBJ2-7; D unclear. The length of the CDR3 is 14 residues. Trimming left V 2 bases short and J 2 bases short, with 10 bases between. Germline V CDR1 and CDR2: SNHLY, FYNNEI. The CDR3 loop is CASSEKSSTYEQYF. The CDR3 region has the DNA TGTGCCAGCAGTGAAAAGAGTTCTACCTACGAGCAGTACTTC.

The rearrangement uses TRBV27 and TRBJ2-2; maybe TRBD1 (6 bases). The V end lost 2 bases, the J end lost 6 bases, and 10 bases lay between the germline ends. This CDR3 comprises 14 residues. From germline, CDR1 is MNHEY and CDR2 SMNVEV (reference sequence). For the CDR3, the DNA is TGTGCCAGCAGTTTAGGGGACATACCCGGGGAGCTGTTTTTT. Its translation: CASSLGDIPGELFF.

The chain has TRBV5-4 and TRBJ1-3, with 9 nucleotides matching TRBD1. J gave up 0 bases and V 7 bases, and 8 bases lay outside the gene matches. The CDR3 has 16 amino acids. CDR1 and CDR2 (germline): SGHNT, YYREEE (reference sequence). The chain's CDR3 is CASSWTGDISGNTIYF. The DNA for the CDR3 is TGTGCCAGCTCTTGGACAGGGGACATCTCTGGAAACACCATATATTTT. The entire variable domain, with the rest obtained from reference TRBV5-4 and TRBJ1-3, is as follows: ETGVTQSPTHLIKTRGQQVTLRCSSQSGHNTVSWYQQALGQGPQFIFQYYREEENGRGNFPPRFSGLQFPNYSSELNVNALELDDSALYLCASSWTGDISGNTIYFGEGSWLTVV.

J is TRBJ2-1 and V is TRBV6-1, with 12 bases fitting TRBD2. V lost 8 bases to trimming and J lost 7 bases; unmatched junction nucleotides: 3. Germline V gene sequence: CDR1 MNHNS, CDR2 SASEGT. The CDR3 contains 13 residues. The CDR3: CASGLAGRNEQFF. The CDR3 nucleotides are TGTGCCAGCGGACTAGCGGGAAGAAATGAGCAGTTCTTC.

This clone turned up a few times. The rearrangement joins TRBV19 to TRBJ2-5, with 11 bases aligning to TRBD2. The CDR3 totals 16 residues. Trimming took 1 base from V and 5 from J; bases not matched to a gene: 6. Germline values: CDR1 LNHDA, CDR2 SQIVND (reference sequence). The CDR3 reads CASSIVGTSGEETQYF. CDR3 coding DNA: TGTGCCAGTAGTATAGTCGGGACTAGCGGTGAGGAGACCCAGTACTTC.

This clone was counted only a few times. This chain links TRBV6-5 with TRBJ1-1; possibly TRBD1 for D (5 bases). This CDR3 comprises 15 residues. Germline CDR1 is MNHEY and CDR2 is SVGAGI. The V end was cut by 2 bases, the J end by 1 base, with 11 bases between. The DNA for the CDR3 is TGTGCCAGCAGTTACGCGAGAAGGGGGAACACTGAAGCTTTCTTT. It specifies CASSYARRGNTEAFF.